The source of this T cell receptor (beta chain) is a study of identical twins. V lost 6 bases, J lost 0 bases, and 12 bases lay in between. The CDR3 loop spans 15 amino acids. TCRdb redid the calling of the 5' RACE reads with MiXCR, one entry per CDR3 protein. This table holds about 100,000 distinct CDR3 sequences, roughly 6% found once. This clonotype was found many times. The origin of this receptor is a woman in her forties or fifties in good health. The chain combines TRBV12-3 or TRBV12-4 with TRBJ2-1; D gene uncertain. Sequenced sample: memory T cells sorted from blood. This CDR3 is CASSPDPVSYNEQFF. CDR3 DNA sequence: TGTGCCAGCAGCCCGGATCCCGTCTCCTACAATGAGCAGTTCTTC.